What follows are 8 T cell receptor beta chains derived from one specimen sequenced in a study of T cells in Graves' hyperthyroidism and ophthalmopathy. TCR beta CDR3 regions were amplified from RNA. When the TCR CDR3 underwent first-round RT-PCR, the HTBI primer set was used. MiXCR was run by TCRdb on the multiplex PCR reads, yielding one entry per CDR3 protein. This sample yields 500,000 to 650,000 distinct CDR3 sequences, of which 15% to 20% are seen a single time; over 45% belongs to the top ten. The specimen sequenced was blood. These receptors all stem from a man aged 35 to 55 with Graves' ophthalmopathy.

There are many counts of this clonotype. The CDR3 coding sequence is TGTGCCAGCAGTTTAGGGGGACATATCGAGCAGTTCTTC. Encoded protein: CASSLGGHIEQFF. V and J are TRBV12-3 or TRBV12-4 and TRBJ2-1, with D possibly being TRBD1 (6 bases). V lost 1 base to trimming and J lost 10 bases, with 11 bases between them. This CDR3 spans 13 amino acids.

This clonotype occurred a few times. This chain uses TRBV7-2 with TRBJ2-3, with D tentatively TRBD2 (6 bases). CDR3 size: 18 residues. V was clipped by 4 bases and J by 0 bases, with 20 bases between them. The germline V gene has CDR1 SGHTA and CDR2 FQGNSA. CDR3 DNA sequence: TGTGCCAGCAGCTCATGGGGGAGGACTGTTACTAGCACAGATACGCAGTATTTT. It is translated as CASSSWGRTVTSTDTQYF.

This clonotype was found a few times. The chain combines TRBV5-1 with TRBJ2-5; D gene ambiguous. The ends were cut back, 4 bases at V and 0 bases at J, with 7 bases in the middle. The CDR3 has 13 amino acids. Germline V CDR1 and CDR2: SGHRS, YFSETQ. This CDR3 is CASSTTNQETQYF. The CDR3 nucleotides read TGCGCCAGCAGCACCACCAACCAAGAGACCCAGTACTTC.

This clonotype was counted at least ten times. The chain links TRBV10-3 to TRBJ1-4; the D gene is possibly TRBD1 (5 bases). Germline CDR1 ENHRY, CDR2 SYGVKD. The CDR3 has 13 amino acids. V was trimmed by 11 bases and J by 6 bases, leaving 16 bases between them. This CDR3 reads CAGGDGEDEKLFF. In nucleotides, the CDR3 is TGTGCCGGAGGGGACGGGGAGGATGAAAAACTGTTTTTT.

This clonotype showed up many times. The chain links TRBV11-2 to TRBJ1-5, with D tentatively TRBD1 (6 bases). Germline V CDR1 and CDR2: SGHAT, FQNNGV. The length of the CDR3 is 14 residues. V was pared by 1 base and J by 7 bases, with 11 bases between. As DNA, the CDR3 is TGTGCCAGCAGCTTAGGGCCAGGGGACCAGCCCCAGCATTTT. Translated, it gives CASSLGPGDQPQHF.

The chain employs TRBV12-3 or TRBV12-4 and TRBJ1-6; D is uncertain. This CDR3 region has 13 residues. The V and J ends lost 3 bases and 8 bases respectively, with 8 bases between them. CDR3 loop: CASSLVAYSPLHF. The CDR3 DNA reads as TGTGCCAGCAGTTTGGTCGCCTATTCACCCCTCCACTTT.

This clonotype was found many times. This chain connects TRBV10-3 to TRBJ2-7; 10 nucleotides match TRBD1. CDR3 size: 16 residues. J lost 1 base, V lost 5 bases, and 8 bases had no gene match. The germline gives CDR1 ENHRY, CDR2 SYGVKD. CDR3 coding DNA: TGTGCCATCAGTCCAACCGGGACAGGGGAATCCTACGAGCAGTACTTC. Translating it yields CAISPTGTGESYEQYF.

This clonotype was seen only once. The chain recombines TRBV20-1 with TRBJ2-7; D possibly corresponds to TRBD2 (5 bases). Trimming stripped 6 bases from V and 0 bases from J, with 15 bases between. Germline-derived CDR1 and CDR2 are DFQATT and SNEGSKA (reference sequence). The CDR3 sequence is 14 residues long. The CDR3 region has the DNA TGCAGTGCCCGGAGGTGGGAGACCTCCTACGAGCAGTACTTC. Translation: CSARRWETSYEQYF.